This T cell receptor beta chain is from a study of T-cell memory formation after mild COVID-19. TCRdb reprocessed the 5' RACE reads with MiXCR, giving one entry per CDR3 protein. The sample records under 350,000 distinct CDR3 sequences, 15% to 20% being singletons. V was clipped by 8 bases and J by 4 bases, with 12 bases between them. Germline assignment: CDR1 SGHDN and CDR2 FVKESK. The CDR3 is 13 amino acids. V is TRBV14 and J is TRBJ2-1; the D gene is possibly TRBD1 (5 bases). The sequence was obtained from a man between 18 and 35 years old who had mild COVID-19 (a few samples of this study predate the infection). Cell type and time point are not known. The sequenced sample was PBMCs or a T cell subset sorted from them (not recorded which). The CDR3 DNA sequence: TGTGCCAGCGGCGGCAGGGCGTACAATGAGCAGTTCTTC. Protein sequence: CASGGRAYNEQFF.